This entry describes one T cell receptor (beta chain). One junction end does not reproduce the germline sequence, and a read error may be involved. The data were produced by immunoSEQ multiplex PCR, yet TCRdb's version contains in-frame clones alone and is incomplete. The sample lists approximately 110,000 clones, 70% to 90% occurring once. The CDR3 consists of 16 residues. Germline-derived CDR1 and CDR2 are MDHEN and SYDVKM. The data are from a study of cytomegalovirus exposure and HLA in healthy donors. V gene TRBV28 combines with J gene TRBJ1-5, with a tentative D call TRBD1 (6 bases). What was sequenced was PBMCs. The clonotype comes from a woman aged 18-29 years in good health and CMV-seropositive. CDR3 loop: CASSPGPGQSNQSQHF. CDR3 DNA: TGTGCCAGCAGCCCCGGCCCCGGACAGTCTAATCAGTCCCAGCATTTT.